These 17 T cell receptor beta chains were sequenced from one sample in a study of shared clonotypes between healthy human individuals. Here immunoSEQ multiplex PCR was the method, and the copy in TCRdb shows in-frame clones only, minus some. The table has about 2.2 million clones, just over 90% seen once. Naive-designated CD8 cells lacked CD45RO, were positively enriched for CCR7, and omitted terminally differentiated effector memory CD45RA+ cells. The sequenced sample was naive CD8+ T cells from PBMCs. These receptors were collected from a man between 18 and 35 years old in good health. Some clones in this sample may be carry-over from other donors' samples.

This chain links TRBV19 with TRBJ2-7, with 7 bases lining up with TRBD1. V trimming: 6 bases; J trimming: 0 bases; junction bases outside the gene matches: 8. The CDR3 is 15 amino acids. The germline V gene has CDR1 LNHDA and CDR2 SQIVND (reference sequence). The CDR3 sequence is CASSLEDRSSYEQYF. The DNA for the CDR3 is TGTGCCAGTAGCCTGGAGGACAGGAGCTCCTACGAGCAGTACTTC.

A single count supports this clone. The chain employs TRBV5-1 and TRBJ2-1; TRBD2 matches 7 bases. Germline CDR1 and CDR2: SGHRS and YFSETQ. The CDR3 has 16 residues. V shed 0 bases, J shed 7 bases, and the junction held 10 bases outside the gene matches. The CDR3 sequence: CASSLATVGGFNEQFF. In nucleotides, the CDR3 is TGCGCCAGCAGCTTGGCAACGGTGGGAGGGTTTAATGAGCAGTTCTTC.

This chain joins TRBV7-9 and TRBJ2-7, with 9 nucleotides matching TRBD1. From germline, CDR1 is SEHNR and CDR2 FQNEAQ (reference sequence). Losses at the gene ends were 7 bases for V and 2 bases for J; bases not matched to a gene: 9. This CDR3 spans 15 amino acids. CDR3 residues: CASIPDRGFPYEQYF. The CDR3 DNA reads as TGTGCCAGCATCCCGGACAGGGGATTTCCCTACGAGCAGTACTTC.

The chain links TRBV7-2 to TRBJ2-7; D call uncertain. The germline CDR1 and CDR2 sequences are SGHTA and FQGNSA. This CDR3 comprises 13 residues. Trimming left V 9 bases short and J 1 base short, with 13 bases between. DNA of the CDR3: TGTGCCAGTACGGGCGGAACTTCCTACGAGCAGTACTTC. This sequence encodes CASTGGTSYEQYF.

This clone was seen only once. The chain combines TRBV7-9 with TRBJ1-2; TRBD1 agrees at 7 bases. CDR1 is SEHNR, CDR2 FQNEAQ, per germline (reference sequence). The trim removed 3 bases at V and 4 bases at J, leaving 5 bases unmatched. This CDR3 has 14 residues. CDR3 nucleotides: TGTGCCAGCAGCTTGCTTGGGACAGCCTATGGCTACACCTTC. This sequence encodes CASSLLGTAYGYTF.

The chain has TRBV9 and TRBJ1-2, with D possibly matching TRBD1 (6 bases). V was clipped by 0 bases and J by 8 bases, with 17 bases between them. The length of the CDR3 is 15 residues. Germline CDR1 is SGDLS and CDR2 is YYNGEE. The CDR3 coding sequence is TGTGCCAGCAGCGTAGATCGGGACAAGGGTTACGGCTACACCTTC. Translated: CASSVDRDKGYGYTF.

A word on this clone: A much more abundant neighbour one base away suggests this may be a read error. The sample has other DNA sequences that encode this CDR3 too. This chain joins TRBV28 and TRBJ2-7, with a tentative D call TRBD1 (6 bases). V was trimmed by 5 bases and J by 2 bases, leaving 10 bases between them. In germline, CDR1 is MDHEN, CDR2 SYDVKM. This CDR3 spans 13 amino acids. The CDR3 nucleotides are TGTGCCAGCAGTCTCGGACAGACCTACGAGCAGTACTTC. Its translation: CASSLGQTYEQYF.

The rearrangement joins TRBV29-1 to TRBJ2-5; TRBD2 agrees at 7 bases. The germline V gene has CDR1 SQVTM and CDR2 ANQGSEA. The J segment lost 1 base and the V segment lost 0 bases, leaving 8 bases of the junction unmatched. This CDR3 is 16 amino acids long. CDR3 amino acids: CSVEEGIGRVQETQYF. CDR3 nucleotides: TGCAGCGTTGAAGAGGGTATAGGGAGGGTCCAAGAGACCCAGTACTTC.

V is TRBV5-6 and J is TRBJ2-5, with 8 positions matching TRBD1. The closer fit of TRBJ2-7 to the DNA end suggests the J call may be wrong. CDR3 length: 14 amino acids. Germline V lookup: CDR1 SGHDT, CDR2 YYEEEE. The CDR3 reads CASSLGTGGYEQYF. CDR3 DNA sequence: TGTGCCAGCAGCTTGGGTACAGGGGGCTACGAGCAGTACTTC.

As regards this clone: Possible read error: a much larger clone is one base away. The sample holds other DNA sequences that translate to the same CDR3. The chain carries TRBV13 and TRBJ2-1; D is unclear. V was shortened by 0 bases and J by 7 bases, with 4 bases between the two germline ends. The CDR3 totals 12 residues. CDR1 and CDR2 (germline): PRHDT, FYEKMQ (reference sequence). CDR3 in DNA: TGTGCCAGCAGCTTAGGGGGGAATGAGCAGTTCTTC. Its protein product is CASSLGGNEQFF. The full variable domain, its missing parts supplied by reference TRBV13 and TRBJ2-1, is AAGVIQSPRHLIKEKRETATLKCYPIPRHDTVYWYQQGPGQDPQFLISFYEKMQSDKGSIPDRFSAQQFSDYHSELNMSSLELGDSALYFCASSLGGNEQFFGPGTRLTVL.

This chain links TRBV14 with TRBJ2-1; D is ambiguous. The V end lost 1 base, the J end lost 5 bases, and 9 bases lay between the germline ends. CDR1 is SGHDN, CDR2 FVKESK, per germline. This CDR3 spans 14 amino acids. This chain's CDR3 is CASSQGWSDNEQFF. CDR3 DNA: TGTGCCAGCAGCCAAGGGTGGTCTGACAATGAGCAGTTCTTC.

In its sample, this clone was seen once. The chain couples TRBV4-1 to TRBJ2-7; D is unclear. The CDR3 loop spans 14 amino acids. V was pared by 4 bases and J by 0 bases, with 10 bases between. CDR1 is MGHRA and CDR2 is YSYEKL in the germline V gene. The CDR3 DNA follows: TGCGCCAGCAGCCTCCGGACCACCTCCTACGAGCAGTACTTC. It encodes CASSLRTTSYEQYF.

The V call is TRBV12-5, the J call TRBJ2-1; 8 bases agree with TRBD1. The CDR3 loop spans 15 amino acids. Per germline, CDR1 LGHNT and CDR2 FRNRAP. V dropped 3 bases and J dropped 7; count of bases not matched to a gene: 8. The CDR3: CASGFRQGSLNEQFF. The CDR3 DNA follows: TGTGCTAGTGGTTTTAGACAGGGGTCCCTAAATGAGCAGTTCTTC.

The V gene is TRBV7-3, the J gene TRBJ2-3; 7 bases align to TRBD1. CDR1 is SGHTA, CDR2 FQGTGA, per germline. The CDR3 spans 15 residues. The V segment lost 6 bases and the J segment 0 bases; nucleotides outside the gene matches: 6. Here the CDR3 reads CASSPTGYSTDTQYF. Here the CDR3 DNA reads TGTGCCAGCAGTCCGACAGGGTACAGCACAGATACGCAGTATTTT.

Worth noting for this clone: Different DNA sequences within this sample yield the same CDR3. The rearrangement links TRBV4-3 to TRBJ2-7; TRBD1 is a possible D gene (6 bases). The germline CDR1 and CDR2 sequences are LGHNA and YSLEER. With 3 bases removed from V and 0 bases from J, the gap between germline ends came to 12 bases. CDR3 length: 15 residues. CDR3 protein: CASSQEGGPSYEQYF. CDR3 bases: TGCGCCAGCAGCCAGGAAGGGGGACCCTCCTACGAGCAGTACTTC.

The chain combines TRBV19 with TRBJ2-3; no reliable D call. This CDR3 region has 15 residues. The V gene lost 2 bases and the J gene lost 2 bases, with 11 bases spanning the gap. Germline values: CDR1 LNHDA, CDR2 SQIVND (reference sequence). DNA for the CDR3: TGTGCCAGTAGTATACTATCACAGAACACAGATACGCAGTATTTT. Amino acid sequence: CASSILSQNTDTQYF. Full variable domain (remainder filled in from reference TRBV19 and TRBJ2-3): DGGITQSPKYLFRKEGQNVTLSCEQNLNHDAMYWYRQDPGQGLRLIYYSQIVNDFQKGDIAEGYSVSREKKESFPLTVTSAQKNPTAFYLCASSILSQNTDTQYFGPGTRLTVL.

The chain combines TRBV27 with TRBJ2-1, with a weak D call TRBD2 (5 bases). From germline, CDR1 is MNHEY and CDR2 SMNVEV (reference sequence). This CDR3 spans 14 amino acids. V gave up 5 bases and J gave up 4 bases, with 12 bases separating them. This CDR3 is CASSPSPGYNEQFF. CDR3 in DNA: TGTGCCAGCAGTCCCTCCCCGGGATACAATGAGCAGTTCTTC.